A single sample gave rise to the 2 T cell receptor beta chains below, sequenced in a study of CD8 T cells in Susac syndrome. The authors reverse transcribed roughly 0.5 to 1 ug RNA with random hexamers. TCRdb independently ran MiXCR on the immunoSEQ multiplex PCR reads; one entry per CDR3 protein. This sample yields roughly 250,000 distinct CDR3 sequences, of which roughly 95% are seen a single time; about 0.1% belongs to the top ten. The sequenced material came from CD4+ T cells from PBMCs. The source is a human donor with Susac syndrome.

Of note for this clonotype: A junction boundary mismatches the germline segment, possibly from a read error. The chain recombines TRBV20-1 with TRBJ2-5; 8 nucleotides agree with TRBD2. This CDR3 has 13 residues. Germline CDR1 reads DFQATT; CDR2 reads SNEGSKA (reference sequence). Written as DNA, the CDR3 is TGCAGTCCTAGCGGGCCTCCGTTAGAGACCCAGTACTTC. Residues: CSPSGPPLETQYF.

CDR3 loop: CSVTHLDEQYF. The CDR3 DNA reads TGCAGCGTCACACACCTTGACGAGCAGTACTTC. V and J are TRBV29-1 and TRBJ2-7; D gene unclear. Germline values: CDR1 SQVTM, CDR2 ANQGSEA. This CDR3 is 11 amino acids long. V was pared by 6 bases and J by 5 bases, with 11 bases between.